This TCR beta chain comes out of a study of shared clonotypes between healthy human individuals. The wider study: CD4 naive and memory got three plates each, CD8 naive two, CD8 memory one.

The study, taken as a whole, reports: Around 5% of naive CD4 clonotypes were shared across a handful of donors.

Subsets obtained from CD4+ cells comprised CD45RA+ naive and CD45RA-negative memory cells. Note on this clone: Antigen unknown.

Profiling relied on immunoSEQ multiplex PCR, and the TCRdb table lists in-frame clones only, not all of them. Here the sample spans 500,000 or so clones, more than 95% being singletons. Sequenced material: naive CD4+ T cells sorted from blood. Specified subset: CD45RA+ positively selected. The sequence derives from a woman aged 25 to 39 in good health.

CDR3 sequence reads: CASRVGDTQYF. DNA of the CDR3: TGTGCCAGCAGGGTGGGAGATACGCAGTATTTT. The chain recombines TRBV6-6 with TRBJ2-3; no firm D call. Germline CDR1 is MNHNY and CDR2 is SVGAGI (reference sequence). The V gene lost 6 bases and the J gene lost 5 bases, with 6 bases spanning the gap. The CDR3 runs to 11 residues.